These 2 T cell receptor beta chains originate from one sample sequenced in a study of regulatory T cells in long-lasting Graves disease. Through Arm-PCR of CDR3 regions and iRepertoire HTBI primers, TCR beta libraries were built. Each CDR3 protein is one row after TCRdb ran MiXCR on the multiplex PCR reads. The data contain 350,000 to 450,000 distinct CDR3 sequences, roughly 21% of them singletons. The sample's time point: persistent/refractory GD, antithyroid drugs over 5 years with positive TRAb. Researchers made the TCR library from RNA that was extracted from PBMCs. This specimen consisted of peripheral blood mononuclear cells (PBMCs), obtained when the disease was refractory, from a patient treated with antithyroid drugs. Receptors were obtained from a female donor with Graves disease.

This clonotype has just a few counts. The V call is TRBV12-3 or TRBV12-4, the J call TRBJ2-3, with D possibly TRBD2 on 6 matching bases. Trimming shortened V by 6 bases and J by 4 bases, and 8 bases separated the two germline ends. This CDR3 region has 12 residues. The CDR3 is CASRGGSDTQYF. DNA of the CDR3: TGTGCCAGCAGGGGAGGTTCAGATACGCAGTATTTT.

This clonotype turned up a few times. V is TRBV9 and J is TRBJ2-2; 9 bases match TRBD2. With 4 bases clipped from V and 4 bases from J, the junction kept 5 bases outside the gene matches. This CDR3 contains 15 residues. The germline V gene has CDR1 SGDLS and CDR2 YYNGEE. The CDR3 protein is CASSPTTSGTGELFF. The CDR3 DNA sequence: TGTGCCAGCAGCCCGACGACTAGCGGCACCGGGGAGCTGTTTTTT.